These T cell receptor beta chains were read from a single sample in a study of Graves' ophthalmopathy and Graves' hyperthyroidism. MiXCR, applied by TCRdb to the multiplex PCR reads, yields one record per CDR3 protein. The data hold about 210,000 distinct CDR3 sequences, with over 25% observed a single time. Sequencing was carried out using peripheral blood. Receptors originate from a man aged 50-59 years with Graves' ophthalmopathy. Both conserved end residues are part of each CDR3. The D gene is left open where the match is weak. Size tells how often a clone was seen (once, few, many) or the class of an expanded clone, and some rows leave it out.

V gene	J gene	clone size	D gene	CDR3 protein	CDR3 DNA
TRBV29-1	TRBJ1-3	many	TRBD1	CSVTGQGAQDTIYF	TGCAGCGTGACCGGACAGGGGGCACAGGACACCATATATTTT
TRBV27	TRBJ2-7	many	TRBD1	CASRDRGYEQYF	TGTGCCAGTCGGGACAGGGGCTACGAGCAGTACTTC
TRBV6-1	TRBJ1-2	NA	NA	CASSEAGINYGYTF	TGTGCCAGCAGTGAAGCGGGAATAAACTATGGCTACACCTTC
TRBV6-5	TRBJ2-7	NA	NA	CASSYKERGSYEQHF	TGTGCCAGCAGTTACAAGGAACGGGGTTCCTACGAGCAGCACTTC
TRBV4-3	TRBJ2-7	many	NA	CASSPTGPSYEQYF	TGCGCCAGCAGCCCCACTGGGCCCTCCTACGAGCAGTACTTC
TRBV12-3/TRBV12-4	TRBJ2-7	NA	TRBD2	CASSIAGGHYEQYF	TGTGCCAGCAGTATAGCGGGGGGGCATTACGAGCAGTACTTC
TRBV27	TRBJ2-7	many	TRBD2	CASSSLAGTLYEQYF	TGTGCCAGCAGTTCACTAGCGGGAACCCTCTACGAGCAGTACTTC
TRBV7-9	TRBJ2-4	many	NA	CASSRDSENIQYF	TGTGCCAGCAGCCGGGACTCAGAAAACATTCAGTACTTC
TRBV15	TRBJ2-2	many	TRBD2	CATSSGLAMNTGELFF	TGTGCCACCAGTTCAGGACTAGCGATGAACACCGGGGAGCTGTTTTTT
TRBV7-2	TRBJ2-7	many	NA	CASSRGLGEQYF	TGTGCCAGCAGCCGGGGGTTGGGGGAGCAGTACTTC
TRBV6-1	TRBJ2-2	many	NA	CASSEAGGITGELFF	TGTGCCAGCAGTGAAGCAGGGGGAATAACCGGGGAGCTGTTTTTT
TRBV5-1	TRBJ2-7	NA	NA	CASSLETPSYEQYF	TGCGCCAGCAGCTTGGAGACACCCTCCTACGAGCAGTACTTC
TRBV28	TRBJ2-7	NA	TRBD1	CAASSTGGSSEQYF	TGTGCCGCCAGCAGTACAGGGGGCTCAAGTGAGCAGTACTTC
TRBV6-1	TRBJ2-5	many	TRBD1	CASSINRGRETQYF	TGTGCCAGCAGTATTAACAGGGGGCGTGAGACCCAGTACTTC
TRBV28	TRBJ2-7	many	NA	CASSFLESEEIDF	TGTGCCAGCAGTTTCTTAGAATCGGAAGAAATAGACTTC
TRBV28	TRBJ2-7	NA	TRBD2	CASSSTGTNSYEQYF	TGTGCCAGCAGTTCCACCGGGACTAACTCCTACGAGCAGTACTTC
TRBV7-2	TRBJ1-1	NA	NA	CASSLSGISGTEAFF	TGTGCCAGCAGCTTAAGTGGGATTTCTGGCACTGAAGCTTTCTTT
TRBV28	TRBJ2-7	many	NA	CASSLDNYEQYF	TGTGCCAGCAGTCTAGACAACTACGAGCAGTACTTC
TRBV11-2	TRBJ1-1	NA	NA	CASSLERGNTEAFF	TGTGCCAGCAGCTTAGAGCGGGGGAACACTGAAGCTTTCTTT
TRBV12-3/TRBV12-4	TRBJ2-7	many	NA	CASAPGLRTYEQYF	TGTGCCAGCGCCCCGGGGCTGCGCACCTACGAGCAGTACTTC
TRBV12-3/TRBV12-4	TRBJ2-7	many	NA	CASSHDRYEQYF	TGTGCCAGCAGTCACGACCGCTACGAGCAGTACTTC
TRBV29-1	TRBJ2-7	many	TRBD2	CSVADSGSPGDEQYF	TGCAGCGTTGCCGATAGCGGGTCGCCCGGAGACGAGCAGTACTTC
TRBV7-2	TRBJ2-1	many	TRBD2	CASSYTSGIGYEQFF	TGTGCCAGCAGCTATACTAGCGGGATCGGCTATGAGCAGTTCTTC
TRBV12-3/TRBV12-4	TRBJ2-7	NA	TRBD1	CASSDGQGAYEQYF	TGTGCCAGCAGTGACGGGCAGGGGGCCTACGAGCAGTACTTC
TRBV29-1	TRBJ2-7	many	NA	CSVEGGAHEQYF	TGCAGCGTTGAAGGAGGGGCCCACGAGCAGTACTTC
TRBV7-2	TRBJ2-5	many	TRBD2	CASSSPAGAIETQYF	TGTGCCAGCAGCTCCCCTGCGGGAGCAATAGAGACCCAGTACTTC
TRBV28	TRBJ2-7	NA	TRBD2	CASSQREGQGQYF	TGTGCCAGCAGTCAGCGGGAGGGCCAAGGGCAGTACTTC
TRBV6-2/TRBV6-3	TRBJ1-6	few	NA	CASSYAQVGNSPLHF	TGTGCCAGCAGTTACGCGCAGGTTGGAAATTCACCCCTCCACTTT
TRBV25-1	TRBJ2-7	NA	NA	CASSEYNEQYF	TGTGCCAGCAGTGAATATAACGAGCAGTACTTC
TRBV30	TRBJ1-5	NA	NA	CAWSVGGGNQPQHF	TGTGCCTGGAGTGTAGGAGGGGGCAATCAGCCCCAGCATTTT
TRBV5-5	TRBJ2-5	many	NA	CASSLGTAGETQYF	TGTGCCAGCAGCTTGGGTACAGCAGGAGAGACCCAGTACTTC
TRBV20-1	TRBJ2-7	many	NA	CSARVDGVGYEQYF	TGCAGTGCTAGAGTGGACGGAGTGGGCTACGAGCAGTACTTC
TRBV11-2	TRBJ2-7	few	NA	CASGSTYEQYF	TGTGCCAGCGGAAGCACCTACGAGCAGTACTTC
TRBV6-5	TRBJ2-7	many	TRBD1	CASSSTQDRESYEQYF	TGTGCCAGCAGTTCAACCCAGGACAGGGAGTCCTACGAGCAGTACTTC
TRBV25-1	TRBJ2-1	few	NA	CASSRHNEQFF	TGTGCCAGCAGTCGACACAATGAGCAGTTCTTC
TRBV12-3/TRBV12-4	TRBJ2-4	NA	NA	CASSNRSTQYF	TGTGCCAGCAGTAACAGGAGTACTCAGTACTTC
TRBV12-3/TRBV12-4	TRBJ1-1	many	NA	CASSPSGRGNTEAFF	TGTGCCAGCAGCCCCTCCGGTAGGGGTAACACTGAAGCTTTCTTT
TRBV30	TRBJ2-2	many	TRBD1	CAWTETGVMGILNTGELFF	TGTGCCTGGACCGAAACAGGGGTAATGGGCATACTGAACACCGGGGAGCTGTTTTTT
TRBV4-1	TRBJ2-5	many	NA	CASSRGVRGTEETQYF	TGCGCCAGCAGCCGGGGTGTGAGGGGGACTGAAGAGACCCAGTACTTC
TRBV5-6	TRBJ2-2	many	NA	CASSPTGRLGELFF	TGTGCCAGCAGCCCGACAGGGAGGCTCGGGGAGCTGTTTTTT
TRBV6-2/TRBV6-3	TRBJ1-4	NA	NA	CASSYRPIATNEKLFF	TGTGCCAGCAGTTACCGTCCAATTGCAACTAATGAAAAACTGTTTTTT
TRBV12-3/TRBV12-4	TRBJ1-2	NA	NA	CASSPTGANYGYTF	TGTGCCAGCAGCCCAACGGGGGCTAACTATGGCTACACCTTT
TRBV6-5	TRBJ2-7	NA	TRBD2	CASSYRLADFYEQYF	TGTGCCAGCAGTTACCGACTAGCGGACTTCTACGAGCAGTACTTC
TRBV6-1	TRBJ1-5	many	NA	CASSEEVDQPQHF	TGTGCCAGCAGTGAGGAAGTGGATCAGCCCCAGCATTTT
TRBV19	TRBJ2-5	NA	NA	CASSTPWGDNEETQYF	TGTGCCAGTAGTACCCCGTGGGGGGACAATGAAGAGACCCAGTACTTC
TRBV29-1	TRBJ1-2	many	NA	CSVASSQDYGYTF	TGCAGCGTTGCATCATCACAGGACTATGGCTACACCTTC
TRBV28	TRBJ1-2	NA	NA	CASSIDSGYTF	TGTGCCAGCAGTATCGACAGCGGCTACACCTTC